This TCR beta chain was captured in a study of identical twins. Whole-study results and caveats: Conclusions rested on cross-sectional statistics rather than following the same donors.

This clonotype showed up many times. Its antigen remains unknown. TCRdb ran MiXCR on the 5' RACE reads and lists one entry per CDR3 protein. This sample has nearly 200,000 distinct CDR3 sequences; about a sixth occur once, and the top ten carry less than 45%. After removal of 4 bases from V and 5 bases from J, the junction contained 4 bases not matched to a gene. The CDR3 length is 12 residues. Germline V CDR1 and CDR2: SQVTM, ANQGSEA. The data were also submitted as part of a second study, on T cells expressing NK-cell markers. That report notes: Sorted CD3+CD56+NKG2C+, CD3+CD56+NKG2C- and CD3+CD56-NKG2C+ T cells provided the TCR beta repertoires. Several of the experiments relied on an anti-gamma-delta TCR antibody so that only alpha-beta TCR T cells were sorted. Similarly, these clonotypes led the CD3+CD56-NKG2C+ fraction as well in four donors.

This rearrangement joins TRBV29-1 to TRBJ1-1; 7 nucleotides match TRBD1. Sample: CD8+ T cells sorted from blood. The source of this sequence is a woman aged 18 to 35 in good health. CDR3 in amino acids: CSVVQGGTEAFF. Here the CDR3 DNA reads TGCAGCGTTGTTCAGGGGGGTACTGAAGCTTTCTTT.